What follows are 3 T cell receptor beta chains derived from one specimen sequenced in a study of read filtering for tumor transcriptome and immune sequencing. The library was built from about 400 ng RNA with molecular barcoded adaptors for alpha/delta and beta/gamma chains. TCRdb ran MiXCR on the reads and lists one entry per CDR3 protein. The data contain over 45,000 distinct CDR3 sequences, roughly 20% of them singletons. The source material was a population of CD138-negative cells sorted from bone marrow. These receptors originate from a donor over 35 with multiple myeloma.

This clonotype has a handful of counts. The CDR3: CASSQEPAGVGNEQYF. The DNA of the CDR3 is TGTGCCAGCAGCCAAGAGCCCGCCGGAGTCGGTAACGAGCAGTACTTC. This rearrangement joins TRBV4-2 to TRBJ2-7; D is undetermined. CDR1 LGHNA and CDR2 YNFKEQ come from the germline V gene. V gave up 0 bases and J gave up 5 bases, with 17 bases separating them. CDR3 length equals 16 residues.

This clonotype was seen many times. The V gene is TRBV4-2, the J gene TRBJ2-1, with D maybe TRBD2 (6 bases). Germline V gene data show CDR1 as LGHNA and CDR2 as YNFKEQ. The CDR3 is made up of 13 amino acids. Deletions cut 6 bases from V and 6 bases from J, with 12 bases between. The CDR3 DNA reads as TGTGCCAGCAGTCAGGACTACCCCAATGAGCAGTTCTTC. This encodes CASSQDYPNEQFF.

This clonotype has a count of ten or more. The chain employs TRBV20-1 and TRBJ2-1; D remains unclear. CDR3 length equals 12 residues. The germline gives CDR1 DFQATT, CDR2 SNEGSKA (reference sequence). Trimming shortened V by 5 bases and J by 5 bases, and 10 bases separated the two germline ends. The CDR3 sequence is CSAPRPNNEQFF. CDR3 in DNA: TGCAGTGCTCCCCGACCGAACAATGAGCAGTTCTTC.